This T cell receptor (beta chain) is drawn from a study of T cell repertoires in cytomegalovirus infection. Study-level information: In the study, CMV epitopes included recently identified HLA-C-restricted and well-studied HLA-B-restricted ones. Matching HLA type and CMV infection were both indicated by public TCR beta signatures. General study points: Based on cumulative public TCR beta family frequency, carriers of CMV plus the relevant HLA were identified. The ex vivo response was dominated by HLA-C-restricted CMV-specific TCR beta clonotypes.

Remarks on this clonotype: Its antigen is currently unknown.

The CDR3 is 16 amino acids. CDR1 is KGHDR and CDR2 is SFDVKD in the germline V gene. Trimming left V 7 bases short and J 3 bases short, with 21 bases between. Each CDR3 protein gets one entry after TCRdb re-called the reads with MiXCR. The sample gives hundreds of thousands of distinct CDR3 sequences, roughly 42% of which show up once; around two fifths is in the top ten. J is TRBJ2-7 and V is TRBV24-1, with D possibly being TRBD2 (5 bases). The specimen was cultured PBMCs, collected from culture after CMV antigen stimulation. The receptor comes from a human donor in good health (CMV status not recorded). Some clones in this sample may be carry-over from other donors' samples. The CDR3 region has the DNA TGTGCCACCAGGGGGTTACCGGGAACACCGATCTACGAGCAGTACTTC. Protein: CATRGLPGTPIYEQYF.